This T cell receptor (beta chain) derives from a study of CD8 T cells in Susac syndrome. This clonotype has more than one count but fewer than ten. No antigen is known for it. TEMRA cells underwent FACS enrichment and CD8+ and CD4+ T cells underwent negative isolation. CDR1 and CDR2 (germline): MNHEY, SMNVEV (reference sequence). V trimming: 4 bases; J trimming: 2 bases; junction bases outside the gene matches: 6. The CDR3 runs to 15 residues. General study results and limits: It was acknowledged by the study that relatively few individuals were included in its TCR sequencing and HLA analysis.

Random-hexamer reverse transcription was applied to roughly 0.5 to 1 ug RNA. Coverage of TCR beta CDR3 amplification by immunoSEQ multiplex PCR extended to 54 Vbeta and 13 Jbeta. TCRdb reanalysed the immunoSEQ multiplex PCR reads using MiXCR and keeps one entry per CDR3 protein. This sample has some 450,000 distinct CDR3 sequences; approximately 85% occur once, and the top ten carry about 0.12%. This chain links TRBV27 with TRBJ1-1; 8 nucleotides match TRBD1. The receptor comes from a human donor with multiple sclerosis. The sample taken for sequencing was CD8+ T cells from PBMCs. DNA of the CDR3: TGTGCCAGCAGTTATTCCCAGGGGGCAAACACTGAAGCTTTCTTT. Protein: CASSYSQGANTEAFF.